The 11 T cell receptor beta chains below were found in one sample sequenced in a study of cytomegalovirus exposure and HLA in healthy donors. Primers included in the PCR were 60 Vbeta and 13 Jbeta primers. Produced via immunoSEQ multiplex PCR; TCRdb's table is partial and in-frame only. The table includes about 180,000 clones, approximately 80% detected once. The sample consisted of PBMCs. Receptors were obtained from a man younger than 35 in good health and CMV-seronegative.

This clone was counted a few times. This chain connects TRBV5-5 to TRBJ2-1, with TRBD1 matching 10 bases. This CDR3 comprises 16 residues. The junction had 12 bases not matched to a gene; V was cut back by 4 bases and J by 8 bases. Germline CDR1 and CDR2: SGHKS and YYEKEE (reference sequence). CDR3 in DNA: TGTGCCAGCAGCCCCACAACCGGGACAGGGGCCTATGAGCAGTTCTTC. Its translation: CASSPTTGTGAYEQFF.

Written as DNA, the CDR3 is TGTGCCAGCAGCGTAGGGCAGACCGGGGAGCTGTTTTTT. Translation gives CASSVGQTGELFF. This chain uses TRBV9 with TRBJ2-2; D is undetermined. The length of the CDR3 is 13 residues. Trimming pared 0 bases from V and 5 bases from J, leaving 5 bases between. CDR1 is SGDLS and CDR2 is YYNGEE in the germline V gene.

V usage is TRBV5-5 and J usage is TRBJ2-7; D is possibly TRBD2 (6 bases). Germline V gene data show CDR1 as SGHKS and CDR2 as YYEKEE (reference sequence). V lost 4 bases and J lost 3, with 17 bases in between. The CDR3 loop spans 15 amino acids. CDR3 residues: CASSPQTGLSYEQYF. The CDR3 region has the DNA TGTGCCAGCAGCCCCCAAACCGGACTAAGCTACGAGCAGTACTTC.

This chain uses TRBV5-1 with TRBJ2-5; D remains unclear. There are 13 residues in the CDR3. V was cut by 0 bases and J by 2 bases, with 5 bases left in between. Germline-derived CDR1 and CDR2 are SGHRS and YFSETQ. The CDR3 protein is CASSLGRQETQYF. The CDR3 DNA follows: TGCGCCAGCAGCTTGGGTCGGCAAGAGACCCAGTACTTC.

The chain carries TRBV13 and TRBJ1-1; D unclear. V was pared by 1 base and J by 1 base, with 7 bases between. The CDR3 loop spans 14 amino acids. The germline V gene has CDR1 PRHDT and CDR2 FYEKMQ (reference sequence). The CDR3 bases are TGTGCCAGCAGCTTAGTAAGCCAGAACACTGAAGCTTTCTTT. The encoded protein is CASSLVSQNTEAFF.

This CDR3 is CSVVYSQNTEAFF. For the CDR3, the DNA is TGCAGCGTTGTATACAGCCAGAACACTGAAGCTTTCTTT. This sequence joins TRBV29-1 and TRBJ1-1; D call uncertain. With 4 bases removed from V and 1 base from J, the gap between germline ends came to 10 bases. The germline CDR1 and CDR2 sequences are SQVTM and ANQGSEA. The CDR3 consists of 13 residues.

The chain joins TRBV28 to TRBJ2-5, with 7 bases fitting TRBD1. The end of the DNA fits TRBJ2-7 better, so the J call may be wrong. In germline, CDR1 is MDHEN, CDR2 SYDVKM. The CDR3 sequence is 14 residues long. CDR3 sequence: CAIADRMDPYEQYF. The CDR3 DNA reads as TGTGCCATTGCGGACAGGATGGATCCGTACGAGCAGTACTTC.

The rearrangement joins TRBV2 to TRBJ1-4; D may be TRBD1 (5 bases). V was clipped by 6 bases and J by 6 bases, with 11 bases between them. CDR3 length equals 13 residues. Germline CDR1 is SNHLY and CDR2 is FYNNEI. The CDR3 sequence is CASRWGEDEKLFF. DNA of the CDR3: TGTGCCAGCAGATGGGGGGAGGATGAAAAACTGTTTTTT.

As DNA, the CDR3 is TGTGCCAGCAGCTTAAGGCTTCGAGGGGGGGATGGCTACACCTTC. It codes for CASSLRLRGGDGYTF. The chain has TRBV7-3 and TRBJ1-2; a weak D match, TRBD1 (6 bases). Germline CDR1 SGHTA, CDR2 FQGTGA. V lost 1 base and J lost 6, with 15 bases in between. The CDR3 totals 15 residues. The full variable domain, completed using reference TRBV7-3 and TRBJ1-2, is GAGVSQTPSNKVTEKGKYVELRCDPISGHTALYWYRQSLGQGPEFLIYFQGTGAADDSGLPNDRFFAVRPEGSVSTLKIQRTERGDSAVYLCASSLRLRGGDGYTFGSGTRLTVV.

This chain joins TRBV6-1 and TRBJ1-5, with D perhaps TRBD1 (6 bases). CDR1 is MNHNS, CDR2 SASEGT, per germline. The CDR3 extends over 11 amino acids. The ends were cut back, 3 bases at V and 12 bases at J, with 9 bases in the middle. This chain's CDR3 is CASSERGGQHF. In DNA, the CDR3 is TGTGCCAGCAGTGAGAGGGGGGGCCAGCATTTT.

The rearrangement links TRBV10-3 to TRBJ1-1, with D uncertain. Trimming shortened V by 10 bases and J by 5 bases, and 17 bases separated the two germline ends. CDR1 and CDR2 (germline): ENHRY, SYGVKD. CDR3 length: 13 residues. The CDR3 loop reads CATQVTIWTEAFF. DNA of the CDR3: TGTGCCACCCAAGTTACTATTTGGACTGAAGCTTTCTTT.